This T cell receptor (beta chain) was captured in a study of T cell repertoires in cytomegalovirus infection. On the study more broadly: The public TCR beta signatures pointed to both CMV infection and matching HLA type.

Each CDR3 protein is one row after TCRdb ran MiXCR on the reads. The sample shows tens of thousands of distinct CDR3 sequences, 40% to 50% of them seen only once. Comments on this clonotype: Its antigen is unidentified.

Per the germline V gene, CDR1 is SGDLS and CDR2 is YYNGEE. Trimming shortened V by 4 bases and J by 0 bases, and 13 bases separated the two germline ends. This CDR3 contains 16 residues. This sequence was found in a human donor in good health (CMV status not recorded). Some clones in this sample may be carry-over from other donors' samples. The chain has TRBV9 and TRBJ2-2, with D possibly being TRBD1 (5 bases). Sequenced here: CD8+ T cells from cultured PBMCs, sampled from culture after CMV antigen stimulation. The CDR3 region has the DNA TGTGCCAGCAGCCCCCTAGAACAGGCGAACACCGGGGAGCTGTTTTTT. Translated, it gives CASSPLEQANTGELFF.